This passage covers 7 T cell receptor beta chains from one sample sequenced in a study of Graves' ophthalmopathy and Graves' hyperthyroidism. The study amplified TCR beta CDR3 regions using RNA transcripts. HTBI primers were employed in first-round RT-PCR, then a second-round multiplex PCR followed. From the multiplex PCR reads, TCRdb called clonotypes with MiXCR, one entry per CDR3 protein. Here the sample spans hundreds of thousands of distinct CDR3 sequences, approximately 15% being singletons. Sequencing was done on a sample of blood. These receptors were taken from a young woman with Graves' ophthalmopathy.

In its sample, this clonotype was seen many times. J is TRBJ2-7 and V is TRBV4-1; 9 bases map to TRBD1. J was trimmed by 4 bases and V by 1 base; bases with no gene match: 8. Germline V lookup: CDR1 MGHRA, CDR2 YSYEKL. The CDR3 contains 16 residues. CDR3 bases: TGCGCCAGCAGCCAAGGGACCGGGACAGGGAGTTACGAGCAGTACTTC. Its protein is CASSQGTGTGSYEQYF.

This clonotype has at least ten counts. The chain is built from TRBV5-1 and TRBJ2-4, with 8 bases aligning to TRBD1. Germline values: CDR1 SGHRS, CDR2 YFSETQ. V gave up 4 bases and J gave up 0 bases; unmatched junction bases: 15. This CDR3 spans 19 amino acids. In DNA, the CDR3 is TGCGCCAGCAGCCCCCGGGACAGGTTAACGGTATTAGCCAAAAACATTCAGTACTTC. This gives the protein CASSPRDRLTVLAKNIQYF.

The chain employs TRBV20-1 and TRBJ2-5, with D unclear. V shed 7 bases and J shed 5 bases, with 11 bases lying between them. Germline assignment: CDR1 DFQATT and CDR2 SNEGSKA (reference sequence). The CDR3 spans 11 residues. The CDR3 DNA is TGCAGTGGGCTGTCGGGCGAGACCCAGTACTTC. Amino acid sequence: CSGLSGETQYF.

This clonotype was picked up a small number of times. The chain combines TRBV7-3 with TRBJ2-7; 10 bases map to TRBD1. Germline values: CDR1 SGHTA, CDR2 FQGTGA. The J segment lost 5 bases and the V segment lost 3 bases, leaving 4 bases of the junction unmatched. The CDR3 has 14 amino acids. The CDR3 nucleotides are TGTGCCAGCAGCTTGACAGGGGGCATCCACGAGCAGTACTTC. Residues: CASSLTGGIHEQYF.

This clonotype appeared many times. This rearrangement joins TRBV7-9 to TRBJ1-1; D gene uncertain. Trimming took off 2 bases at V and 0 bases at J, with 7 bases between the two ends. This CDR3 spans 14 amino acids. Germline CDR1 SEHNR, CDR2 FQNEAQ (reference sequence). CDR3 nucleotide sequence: TGTGCCAGCAGCTTACCTAGGGTGAACACTGAAGCTTTCTTT. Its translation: CASSLPRVNTEAFF.

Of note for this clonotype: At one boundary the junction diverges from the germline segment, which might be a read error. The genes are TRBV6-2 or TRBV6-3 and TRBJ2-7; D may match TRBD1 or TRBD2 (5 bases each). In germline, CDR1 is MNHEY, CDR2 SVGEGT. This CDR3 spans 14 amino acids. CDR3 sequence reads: CASSAGNQGDDQYF. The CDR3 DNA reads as TGTGCCAGCAGTGCCGGGAATCAAGGGGACGATCAGTACTTC.

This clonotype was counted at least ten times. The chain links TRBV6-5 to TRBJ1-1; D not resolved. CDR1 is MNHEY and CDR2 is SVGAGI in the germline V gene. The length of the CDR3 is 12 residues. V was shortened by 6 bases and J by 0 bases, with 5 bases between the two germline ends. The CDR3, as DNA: TGTGCCAGCAGCTTAATGAACACTGAAGCTTTCTTT. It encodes CASSLMNTEAFF.